Below are 16 T cell receptor beta chains sequenced from a single sample in a study of blood T cells in healthy people across ages. Sample-barcoded 5' priming and a J-beta primer mix drove a second PCR of about 7 to 11 cycles. TCRdb reprocessed the 5' RACE reads with MiXCR, giving one entry per CDR3 protein. The sample holds 1.5 million to 2 million distinct CDR3 sequences; roughly 27% are singletons and the top ten take roughly 8%. The sample consisted of blood. The origin of the receptors is a woman in her 30s in good health.

Comments on this clonotype: It may be a read error: a sequence one base away is much more abundant. The gene calls are TRBV10-3 and TRBJ2-3; possibly TRBD2 for D (6 bases). The germline V gene has CDR1 ENHRY and CDR2 SYGVKD. The length of the CDR3 is 17 residues. CDR3 residues: CAISSNEPGGGADAQYF. CDR3 nucleotides: TGTGCCATCAGCTCGAATGAACCCGGTGGAGGGGCAGATGCGCAGTATTTT.

This clonotype was observed many times. The J gene is TRBJ2-7, the V gene TRBV29-1; TRBD2 agrees at 10 bases. The CDR3 covers 12 residues. Per germline, CDR1 SQVTM and CDR2 ANQGSEA. J gave up 3 bases and V 7 bases, and 3 bases lay outside the gene matches. The CDR3 is CSAASGSYEQYF. The CDR3 DNA reads as TGCAGCGCCGCTAGCGGGAGCTACGAGCAGTACTTC.

The chain joins TRBV27 to TRBJ2-7, with D perhaps given as TRBD1 or TRBD2 (5 bases each). This CDR3 is built from 13 residues. In germline, CDR1 is MNHEY, CDR2 SMNVEV (reference sequence). V lost 5 bases and J 12 bases, leaving 20 bases between the germline ends. CDR3 sequence reads: CASSPTRTGAGYF. Written as DNA, the CDR3 is TGTGCCAGCAGTCCCACGAGAACCGGGGCGGGGTACTTC.

About this clonotype itself: A single base separates this from a much larger clone, so it may be a read error. The chain is built from TRBV7-2 and TRBJ2-5; possibly TRBD2 for D (6 bases). Germline V gene sequence: CDR1 SGHTA, CDR2 FQGNSA. CDR3 size: 14 residues. The CDR3 DNA is TGTGCCAGCAACTTAGGGTCGGGAGAAGGGACCCAGTACTTC. Translating gives CASNLGSGEGTQYF.

The CDR3 DNA reads as TGTGCCTGCCAGCGGGAGAGAGGTATGAATGAGCAGTTCTTC. It is translated as CACQRERGMNEQFF. The gene calls are TRBV2 and TRBJ2-1; 8 nucleotides match TRBD2. The CDR3 spans 14 residues. Germline trimming cut 11 bases from V and 7 bases from J; bases unmatched to any gene: 13. Looked up from germline, CDR1 is SNHLY and CDR2 is FYNNEI.

This clonotype showed up just a few times. The rearrangement joins TRBV20-1 to TRBJ2-1, with 9 bases aligning to TRBD2. This CDR3 comprises 18 residues. Germline assignment: CDR1 DFQATT and CDR2 SNEGSKA (reference sequence). Losses at the gene ends were 0 bases for V and 4 bases for J; bases not matched to a gene: 13. CDR3 loop: CSAREPHRLAEYYNEQFF. The CDR3 bases are TGCAGTGCTAGAGAGCCTCACAGACTAGCGGAGTATTACAATGAGCAGTTCTTC.

This clonotype came up once. The chain couples TRBV5-1 to TRBJ2-1; D gene uncertain. The end of the DNA is better explained by TRBJ2-7, so the J call may be wrong. The length of the CDR3 is 14 residues. Germline V gene data show CDR1 as SGHRS and CDR2 as YFSETQ. In DNA, the CDR3 is TGCGCCAGCAGCTTGTCGAGTCAGATCTACGAGCAGTACTTC. It codes for CASSLSSQIYEQYF.

The V gene is TRBV20-1, the J gene TRBJ2-4; TRBD1 matches at 8 bases. The ends lost 3 bases at V and 13 bases at J; junction bases unmatched: 14. This CDR3 is 14 amino acids long. Per germline, CDR1 DFQATT and CDR2 SNEGSKA (reference sequence). The CDR3 loop is CSARGQVSYSEQYF. For the CDR3, the DNA is TGCAGTGCTAGGGGACAGGTCAGCTACAGTGAGCAGTACTTC.

The chain combines TRBV7-2 with TRBJ2-2; D gene uncertain. The CDR3 runs 13 residues. With 5 bases removed from V and 7 bases from J, the gap between germline ends came to 11 bases. Looked up from germline, CDR1 is SGHTA and CDR2 is FQGNSA. The CDR3 loop is CASSGNANGELFF. As DNA, the CDR3 is TGTGCCAGCAGCGGGAACGCAAACGGGGAGCTGTTTTTT.

The CDR3 nucleotides read TGCGCCAGCGCCGATAATGGAGCCTCCTACGAGCAGTACTTC. Translated, it gives CASADNGASYEQYF. The chain recombines TRBV5-1 with TRBJ2-7; D is unresolved. V lost 7 bases and J 0 bases, leaving 14 bases between the germline ends. Germline V gene data show CDR1 as SGHRS and CDR2 as YFSETQ. This CDR3 has 14 amino acids.

The chain links TRBV29-1 to TRBJ1-2; tentatively, D is TRBD1 (5 bases). The V end lost 6 bases, the J end lost 5 bases, and 19 bases lay between the germline ends. The CDR3 covers 14 residues. Looked up from germline, CDR1 is SQVTM and CDR2 is ANQGSEA. CDR3 loop: CSVTGLPSEYGYTF. CDR3 coding DNA: TGCAGCGTCACAGGACTCCCCTCTGAGTATGGCTACACCTTC.

This clonotype was counted between two and nine times. The V call is TRBV6-5, the J call TRBJ2-3, with 7 bases that match TRBD2. V shed 6 bases and J 1 base; nucleotides not matched to a gene: 7. The CDR3 is 15 amino acids. Germline V gives CDR1 MNHEY, CDR2 SVGAGI. The chain's CDR3 is CASSERGFGTDTQYF. The CDR3 DNA reads TGTGCCAGCAGCGAGCGGGGTTTCGGCACAGATACGCAGTATTTT.

This chain uses TRBV24-1 with TRBJ2-1; no firm D call. Germline-derived CDR1 and CDR2 are KGHDR and SFDVKD. V shed 10 bases and J shed 3 bases, with 18 bases lying between them. This CDR3 has 15 amino acids. The CDR3 loop reads CATQAGPGRYNEQFF. The CDR3 DNA sequence: TGTGCCACGCAGGCCGGGCCCGGGCGCTACAATGAGCAGTTCTTC.

Notes on this clonotype: Since a much larger clone is just one base distant, this may be a read error. The rearrangement joins TRBV20-1 to TRBJ2-7, with 7 bases fitting TRBD1. V shed 6 bases and J 0 bases; nucleotides not matched to a gene: 8. In germline, CDR1 is DFQATT, CDR2 SNEGSKA (reference sequence). There are 14 residues in the CDR3. CDR3 nucleotides: TGCAGTGCCACACAGGGGACCCGCTCCTACGAGCAGTACTTC. Translated, it gives CSATQGTRSYEQYF.

The table lists this clonotype with many counts. This chain connects TRBV6-2 or TRBV6-3 to TRBJ2-7; D gene ambiguous. In germline, CDR1 is MNHEY, CDR2 SVGEGT. Between the trimmed V and J ends, which lost 1 base and 2 bases, there was a span of 6 bases. This CDR3 is 13 amino acids long. DNA for the CDR3: TGTGCCAGCAGTTACTGGGAAACCTACGAGCAGTACTTC. Translating it yields CASSYWETYEQYF.

This clonotype has at least ten counts. The CDR3 DNA follows: TGCAGCGAGGGGAATGGCTACACCTTC. Translated: CSEGNGYTF. V is TRBV29-1 and J is TRBJ1-2; TRBD1 might be the D (5 bases). With 7 bases removed from V and 6 bases from J, the gap between germline ends came to 6 bases. In germline, CDR1 is SQVTM, CDR2 ANQGSEA. The CDR3 spans 9 residues.